This T cell receptor (beta chain) was identified during a study of T cells in localized non-small cell lung cancer. Study results and limitations: Paired adjacent lung recovered a median around 62 of the top 100 tumor clones. The study linked higher blood T cell density to longer overall survival. Sequencing was limited to one tumor region, leaving the possibility of heterogeneity open. It was uninvolved adjacent lung that showed the highest T cell clonality, exceeding tumor.

Sequencing was performed with immunoSEQ multiplex PCR; in TCRdb, only in-frame clones are kept and a portion is missing. The data hold around 90,000 clones, with 80% observed a single time. In this sample, this clone turned up a few times. Its antigen remains unidentified. This sequence was found in a man aged 35 to 69 with stage II squamous cell lung carcinoma. Sequencing was performed on PBMCs, taken before any cancer treatment.

CDR3: CASSAGPLNVNTEAFF. In DNA form, the CDR3 reads TGCGCCAGCAGTGCAGGTCCCCTAAATGTGAACACTGAAGCTTTCTTT. This rearrangement joins TRBV10-2 to TRBJ1-1; D not resolved. Germline V lookup: CDR1 WSHSY, CDR2 SAAADI. The CDR3 has 16 residues. Trimming removed 4 bases at V and 0 bases at J, with 15 bases between.